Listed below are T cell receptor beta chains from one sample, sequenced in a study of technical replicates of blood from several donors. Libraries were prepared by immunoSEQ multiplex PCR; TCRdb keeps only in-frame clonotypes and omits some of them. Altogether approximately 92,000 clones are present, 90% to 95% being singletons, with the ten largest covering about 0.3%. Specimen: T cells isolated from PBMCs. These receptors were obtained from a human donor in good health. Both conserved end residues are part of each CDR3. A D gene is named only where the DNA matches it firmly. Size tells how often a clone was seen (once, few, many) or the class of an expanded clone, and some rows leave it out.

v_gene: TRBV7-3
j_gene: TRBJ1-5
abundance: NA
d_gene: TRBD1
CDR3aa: CASSINTGGGQPQHF
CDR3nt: TGTGCCAGCAGCATAAATACAGGGGGAGGGCAGCCCCAGCATTTT

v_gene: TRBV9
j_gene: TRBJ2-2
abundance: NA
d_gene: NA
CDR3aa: CASSETGTGELFF
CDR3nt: TGTGCCAGCAGCGAAACAGGGACCGGGGAGCTGTTTTTT

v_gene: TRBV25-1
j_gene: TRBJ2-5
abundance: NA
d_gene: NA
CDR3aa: CASSEQEVRETQYF
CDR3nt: TGTGCCAGCAGTGAGCAGGAGGTTAGGGAGACCCAGTACTTC

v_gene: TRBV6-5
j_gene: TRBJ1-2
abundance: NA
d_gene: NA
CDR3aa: CASSGGPLTYGYTF
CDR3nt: TGTGCCAGCAGCGGGGGACCGCTGACTTATGGCTACACCTTC

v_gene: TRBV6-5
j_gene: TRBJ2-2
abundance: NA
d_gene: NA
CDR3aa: CASSPLQGYAGELFF
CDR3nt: TGTGCCAGCAGTCCCCTACAGGGTTATGCCGGGGAGCTGTTTTTT

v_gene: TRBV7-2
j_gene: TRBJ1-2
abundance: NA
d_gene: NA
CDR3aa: CASSLDGRNYGYTF
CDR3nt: TGTGCCAGCAGCTTAGACGGTAGAAACTATGGCTACACCTTC

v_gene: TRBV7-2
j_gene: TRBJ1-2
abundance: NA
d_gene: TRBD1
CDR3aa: CASSFDPGGGYTF
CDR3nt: TGTGCCAGCAGCTTTGACCCAGGGGGCGGCTACACCTTC

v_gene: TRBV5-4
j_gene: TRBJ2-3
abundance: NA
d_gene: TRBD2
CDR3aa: CASSLTSGTNTQYF
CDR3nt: TGTGCCAGCAGCCTGACTAGCGGGACTAATACGCAGTATTTT

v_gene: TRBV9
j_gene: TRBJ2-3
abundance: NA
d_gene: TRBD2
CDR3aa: CASSTSGTSPGDTQYF
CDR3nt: TGTGCCAGCAGCACGTCCGGGACTAGTCCCGGAGATACGCAGTATTTT

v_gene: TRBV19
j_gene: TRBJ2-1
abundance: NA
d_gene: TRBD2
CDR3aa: CASSRGHRLAGLINEQFF
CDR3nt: TGTGCCAGTAGTAGGGGCCATCGGCTAGCGGGATTAATCAATGAGCAGTTCTTC

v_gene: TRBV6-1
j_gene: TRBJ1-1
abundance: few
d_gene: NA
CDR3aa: CASSAGVTTEAFF
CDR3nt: TGTGCCAGCAGTGCCGGTGTAACCACTGAAGCTTTCTTT

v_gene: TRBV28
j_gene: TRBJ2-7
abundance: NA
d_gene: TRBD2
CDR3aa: CASSRTIGREITNEQYF
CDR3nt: TGTGCCAGCAGCCGTACCATCGGGAGGGAGATTACGAACGAGCAGTACTTC

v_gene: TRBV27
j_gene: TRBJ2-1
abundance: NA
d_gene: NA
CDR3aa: CASKGSGLGEQFF
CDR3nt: TGTGCCAGTAAGGGGAGCGGGCTTGGGGAGCAGTTCTTC

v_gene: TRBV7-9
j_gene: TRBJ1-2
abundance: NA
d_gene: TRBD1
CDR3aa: CASSLSAIRGRYGYTF
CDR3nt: TGTGCCAGCAGCTTATCCGCAATTAGGGGGCGTTATGGCTACACCTTC

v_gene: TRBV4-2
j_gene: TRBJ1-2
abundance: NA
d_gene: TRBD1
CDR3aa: CASSQVRDRSYGYTF
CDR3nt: TGTGCCAGCAGCCAAGTGAGGGACAGGAGCTATGGCTACACCTTC

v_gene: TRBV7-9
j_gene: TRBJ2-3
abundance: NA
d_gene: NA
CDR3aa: CASSSEVGGYTDTQYF
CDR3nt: TGTGCCAGCAGCTCCGAAGTGGGAGGATACACAGATACGCAGTATTTT

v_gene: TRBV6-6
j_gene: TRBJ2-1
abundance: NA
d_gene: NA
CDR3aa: CASGLPEGDEQFF
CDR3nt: TGTGCCAGTGGGCTGCCGGAAGGCGATGAGCAGTTCTTC

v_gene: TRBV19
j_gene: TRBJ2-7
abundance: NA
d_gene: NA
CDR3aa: CASSIGAAYEQYF
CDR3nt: TGTGCCAGTAGTATAGGGGCAGCCTACGAGCAGTACTTC

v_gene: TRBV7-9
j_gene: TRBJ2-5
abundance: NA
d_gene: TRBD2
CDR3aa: CASSLGLAGVETQYF
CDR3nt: TGTGCCAGCAGCTTGGGACTAGCGGGAGTTGAGACCCAGTACTTC

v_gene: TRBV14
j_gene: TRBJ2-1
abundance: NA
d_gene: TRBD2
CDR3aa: CASSTLAGGSYNEQFF
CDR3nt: TGTGCCAGCAGCACCCTAGCGGGAGGCTCCTACAATGAGCAGTTCTTC

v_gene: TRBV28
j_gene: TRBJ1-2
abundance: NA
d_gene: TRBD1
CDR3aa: CASRGDRTNYGYTF
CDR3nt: TGTGCCAGCAGAGGGGACAGGACTAACTATGGCTACACCTTC

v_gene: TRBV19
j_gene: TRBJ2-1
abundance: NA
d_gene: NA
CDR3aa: CASSTPTRSSYNEQFF
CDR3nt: TGTGCCAGTAGTACCCCGACCCGGAGCTCCTACAATGAGCAGTTCTTC